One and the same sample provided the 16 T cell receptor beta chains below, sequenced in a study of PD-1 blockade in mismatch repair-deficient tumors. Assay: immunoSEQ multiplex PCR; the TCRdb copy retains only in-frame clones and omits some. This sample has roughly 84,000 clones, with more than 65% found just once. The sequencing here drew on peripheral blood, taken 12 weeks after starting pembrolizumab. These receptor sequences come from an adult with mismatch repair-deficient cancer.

CDR3 DNA: TGCGCCAGCAGCCAAGAAGCGGGGACTAGCGGCCAAGAGACCCAGTACTTC. Its translation: CASSQEAGTSGQETQYF. The rearrangement uses TRBV4-1 and TRBJ2-5; 11 bases match TRBD2. The CDR3 is 17 residues long. CDR1 MGHRA and CDR2 YSYEKL come from the germline V gene. Trimming removed 0 bases from V and 1 base from J; junction bases left unmatched: 4.

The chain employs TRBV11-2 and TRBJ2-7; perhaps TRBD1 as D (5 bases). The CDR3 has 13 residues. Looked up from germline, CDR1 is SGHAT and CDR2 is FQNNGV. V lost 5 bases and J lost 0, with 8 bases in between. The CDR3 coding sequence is TGTGCCAGCAGCAACAGGAACTCCTACGAGCAGTACTTC. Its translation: CASSNRNSYEQYF.

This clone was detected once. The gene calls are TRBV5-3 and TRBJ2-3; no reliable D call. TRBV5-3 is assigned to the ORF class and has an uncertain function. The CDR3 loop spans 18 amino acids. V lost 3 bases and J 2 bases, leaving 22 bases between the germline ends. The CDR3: CARSYSSAETTTTDTQYF. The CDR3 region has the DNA TGTGCCAGAAGCTACTCATCGGCGGAAACCACAACCACAGATACGCAGTATTTT.

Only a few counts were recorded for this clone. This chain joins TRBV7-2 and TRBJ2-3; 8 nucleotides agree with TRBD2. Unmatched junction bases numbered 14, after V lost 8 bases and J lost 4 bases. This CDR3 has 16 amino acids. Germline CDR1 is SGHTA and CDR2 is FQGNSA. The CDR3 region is CASSSSSGGGPDTQYF. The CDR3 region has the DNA TGTGCCAGCTCCTCCAGCTCGGGGGGGGGCCCAGATACGCAGTATTTT. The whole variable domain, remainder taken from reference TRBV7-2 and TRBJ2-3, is GAGVSQSPSNKVTEKGKDVELRCDPISGHTALYWYRQSLGQGLEFLIYFQGNSAPDKSGLPSDRFSAERTGGSVSTLTIQRTQQEDSAVYLCASSSSSGGGPDTQYFGPGTRLTVL.

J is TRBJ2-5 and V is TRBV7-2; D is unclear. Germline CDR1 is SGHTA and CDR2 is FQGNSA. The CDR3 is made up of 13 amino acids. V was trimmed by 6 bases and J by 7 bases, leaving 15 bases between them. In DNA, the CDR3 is TGTGCCAGCAGAGATAACCGAGTTGGGACCCAGTACTTC. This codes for CASRDNRVGTQYF.

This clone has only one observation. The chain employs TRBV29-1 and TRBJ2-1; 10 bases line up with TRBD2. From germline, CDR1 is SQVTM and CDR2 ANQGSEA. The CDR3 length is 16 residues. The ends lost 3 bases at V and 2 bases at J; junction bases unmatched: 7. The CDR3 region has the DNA TGCAGCGTTGAGCTCCCGGGACTAGCGACCTACAATGAGCAGTTCTTC. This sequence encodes CSVELPGLATYNEQFF.

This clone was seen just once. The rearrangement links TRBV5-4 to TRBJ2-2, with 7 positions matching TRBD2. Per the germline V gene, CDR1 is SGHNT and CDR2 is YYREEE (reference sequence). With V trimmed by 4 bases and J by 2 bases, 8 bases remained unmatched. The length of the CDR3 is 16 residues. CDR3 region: CASSPPEAGNTGELFF. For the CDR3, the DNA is TGTGCCAGCAGCCCACCAGAAGCGGGAAACACCGGGGAGCTGTTTTTT. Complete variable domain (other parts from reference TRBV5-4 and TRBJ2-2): ETGVTQSPTHLIKTRGQQVTLRCSSQSGHNTVSWYQQALGQGPQFIFQYYREEENGRGNFPPRFSGLQFPNYSSELNVNALELDDSALYLCASSPPEAGNTGELFFGEGSRLTVL.

Here the CDR3 DNA reads TGTGCCAGCAGTGACTCAGACGGCACAGATACGCAGTATTTT. It codes for CASSDSDGTDTQYF. The chain has TRBV6-4 and TRBJ2-3; D is unresolved. The CDR3 runs 14 residues. Trimming shortened V by 0 bases and J by 1 base, and 5 bases separated the two germline ends. Germline assignment: CDR1 MRHNA and CDR2 SNTAGT.

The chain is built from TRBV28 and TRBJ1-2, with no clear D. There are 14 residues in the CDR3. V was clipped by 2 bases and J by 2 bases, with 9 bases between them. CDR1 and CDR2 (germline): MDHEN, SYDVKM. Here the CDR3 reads CASSLLGVNYGYTF. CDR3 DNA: TGTGCCAGCAGTTTACTCGGGGTGAACTATGGCTACACCTTC.

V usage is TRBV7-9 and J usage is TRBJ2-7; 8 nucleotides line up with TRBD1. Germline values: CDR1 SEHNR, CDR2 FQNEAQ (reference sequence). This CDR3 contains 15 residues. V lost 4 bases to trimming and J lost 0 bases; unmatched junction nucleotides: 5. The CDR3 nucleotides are TGTGCCAGCAGCTCCCCCGGACAGGGCTCCTACGAGCAGTACTTC. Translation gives CASSSPGQGSYEQYF.

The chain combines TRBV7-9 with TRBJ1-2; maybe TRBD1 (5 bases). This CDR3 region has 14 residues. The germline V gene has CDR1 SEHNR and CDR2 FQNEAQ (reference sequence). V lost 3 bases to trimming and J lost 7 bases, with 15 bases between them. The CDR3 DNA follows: TGTGCCAGCAGCTTCGCGGGGGTCCATGGTGGCTACACCTTC. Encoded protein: CASSFAGVHGGYTF.

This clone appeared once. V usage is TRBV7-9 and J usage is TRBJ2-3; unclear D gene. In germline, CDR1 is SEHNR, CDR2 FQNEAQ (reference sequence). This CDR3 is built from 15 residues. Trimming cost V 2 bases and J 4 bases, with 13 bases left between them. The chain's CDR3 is CASSLNGARADTQYF. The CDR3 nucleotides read TGTGCCAGCAGCTTAAACGGAGCAAGGGCAGATACGCAGTATTTT.

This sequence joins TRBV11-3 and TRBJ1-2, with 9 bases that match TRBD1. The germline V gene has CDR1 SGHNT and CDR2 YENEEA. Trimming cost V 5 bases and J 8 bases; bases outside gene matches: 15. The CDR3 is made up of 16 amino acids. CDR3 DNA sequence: TGTGCCAGCAGCCGACAGCCGGGACAGGGCAAGAAGGGCTACACCTTC. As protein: CASSRQPGQGKKGYTF.

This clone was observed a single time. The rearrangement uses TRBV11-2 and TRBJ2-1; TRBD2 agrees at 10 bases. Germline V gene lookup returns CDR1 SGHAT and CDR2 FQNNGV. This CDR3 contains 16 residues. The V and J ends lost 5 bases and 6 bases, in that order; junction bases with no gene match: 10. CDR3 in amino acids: CASSPASGRAGNEQFF. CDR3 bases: TGTGCCAGCAGCCCCGCGAGCGGGAGGGCCGGCAATGAGCAGTTCTTC.

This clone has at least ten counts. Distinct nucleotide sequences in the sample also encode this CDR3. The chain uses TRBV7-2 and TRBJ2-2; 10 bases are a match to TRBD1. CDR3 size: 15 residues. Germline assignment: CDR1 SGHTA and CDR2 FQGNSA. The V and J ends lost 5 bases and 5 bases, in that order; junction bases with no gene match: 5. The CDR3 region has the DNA TGTGCCAGCAGCCCGCGGACAGGGGGAACCGGGGAGCTGTTTTTT. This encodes CASSPRTGGTGELFF.

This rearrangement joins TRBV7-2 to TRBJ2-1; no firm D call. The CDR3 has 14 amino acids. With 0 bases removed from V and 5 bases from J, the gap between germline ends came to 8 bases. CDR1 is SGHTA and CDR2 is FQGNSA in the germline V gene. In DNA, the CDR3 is TGTGCCAGCAGCTTAGCGCTAGTCCACAATGAGCAGTTCTTC. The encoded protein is CASSLALVHNEQFF.